A single sample is the source of the 14 T cell receptor beta chains below, sequenced in a study of memory CD4+ T cells and cytomegalovirus serostatus. The sort gate was single viable CD3+CD4+CD8-CD45RO+ cells for memory CD4+ T cells. Measured with immunoSEQ multiplex PCR; TCRdb has only the in-frame clones, and not every one. The data show about 58,000 clones, 82% seen once. Sequenced sample: memory CD4+ T cells from blood. Receptors originate from an adult in good health and CMV-seronegative. Some clones in this sample may be carry-over from other donors' samples.

The chain carries TRBV28 and TRBJ1-2, with a weak D call TRBD1 (5 bases). The V end was cut by 9 bases, the J end by 8 bases, with 16 bases between. Germline lookup yields CDR1 MDHEN and CDR2 SYDVKM. The CDR3 has 12 residues. The CDR3 here is CARMDSRGGYTF. CDR3 coding DNA: TGTGCCAGGATGGACTCGAGGGGCGGCTACACCTTC.

The chain is built from TRBV12-2 and TRBJ2-4. TRBV12-2 is noted as a pseudogene. The CDR3 is 13 amino acids. The CDR3 loop reads CASRLEPPNIQYF. In nucleotides, the CDR3 is TGTGCAAGTCGCTTAGAACCCCCAAACATTCAGTACTTC.

The chain combines TRBV5-1 with TRBJ2-2, with D possibly matching TRBD2 (5 bases). Germline lookup yields CDR1 SGHRS and CDR2 YFSETQ. The V and J ends lost 5 bases and 0 bases respectively, with 14 bases between them. CDR3 length equals 16 residues. The DNA for the CDR3 is TGCGCCAGCAGGTACAGCGGAGTCGCGAACACCGGGGAGCTGTTTTTT. It codes for CASRYSGVANTGELFF. The full variable domain, rest sourced from reference TRBV5-1 and TRBJ2-2, is KAGVTQTPRYLIKTRGQQVTLSCSPISGHRSVSWYQQTPGQGLQFLFEYFSETQRNKGNFPGRFSGRQFSNSRSEMNVSTLELGDSALYLCASRYSGVANTGELFFGEGSRLTVL.

The chain is built from TRBV7-2 and TRBJ2-5, with TRBD2 matching 7 bases. Germline V lookup: CDR1 SGHTA, CDR2 FQGNSA. V lost 5 bases to trimming and J lost 9 bases; unmatched junction nucleotides: 18. This CDR3 has 16 amino acids. CDR3 sequence (DNA): TGTGCCAGCAGCCCCTCCGCATCGGGAGCGGGAAGGGCCCAGTACTTC. It is translated as CASSPSASGAGRAQYF.

This clone has only a few counts. The chain is built from TRBV7-6 and TRBJ1-1; a possible D gene is TRBD1 (6 bases). Trimming removed 5 bases from V and 1 base from J, with 8 bases in between. The CDR3 runs 13 residues. Germline lookup yields CDR1 SGHVS and CDR2 FNYEAQ. In nucleotides, the CDR3 is TGTGCCAGCAGCACGGGACAGAACACTGAAGCTTTCTTT. Amino acids: CASSTGQNTEAFF.

The gene calls are TRBV30 and TRBJ2-7; TRBD2 aligns across 8 bases. This CDR3 comprises 15 residues. V was clipped by 3 bases and J by 2 bases; unmatched bases: 9. CDR1 and CDR2 from the germline V gene are GTSNPN and SVGIG (reference sequence). The CDR3 reads CAWRPYTGGPYEQYF. The CDR3 bases are TGTGCCTGGAGGCCCTATACGGGAGGGCCCTACGAGCAGTACTTC.

The gene calls are TRBV2 and TRBJ2-2; TRBD1 aligns across 8 bases. V shed 3 bases, J shed 4 bases, and the junction held 4 bases outside the gene matches. The CDR3 has 15 amino acids. Looked up from germline, CDR1 is SNHLY and CDR2 is FYNNEI. The chain's CDR3 is CASSEDRVFTGELFF. DNA for the CDR3: TGTGCCAGCAGTGAGGACAGGGTGTTCACCGGGGAGCTGTTTTTT.

This clone was recorded a few times. V and J are TRBV4-2 and TRBJ1-5; 8 bases are shared with TRBD1. The V and J ends lost 0 bases and 6 bases, in that order; junction bases with no gene match: 4. The CDR3 totals 15 residues. Germline V CDR1 and CDR2: LGHNA, YNFKEQ. The CDR3 DNA reads as TGTGCCAGCAGCCAAGATACAGGGGGGGTTCAGCCCCAGCATTTT. Translation: CASSQDTGGVQPQHF.

This clone is a singleton in its sample. The rearrangement joins TRBV6-6 to TRBJ2-3, with D unclear. Deletions cut 6 bases from V and 6 bases from J, with 13 bases between. Germline CDR1 and CDR2: MNHNY and SVGAGI (reference sequence). This CDR3 region has 13 residues. CDR3 nucleotide sequence: TGTGCCAGCAGCCCCCCGGCCGGGGATACGCAGTATTTT. This encodes CASSPPAGDTQYF.

Comments on this clone: Germline and junction disagree at one end, which may indicate a read error. J is TRBJ2-5 and V is TRBV28, with 8 positions matching TRBD1. Germline lookup yields CDR1 MDHEN and CDR2 SYDVKM. The CDR3 sequence is 17 residues long. CDR3: CASTLGRRGPHQETQYF. For the CDR3, the DNA is TGTGCCAGCACTTTAGGGCGCAGGGGGCCACATCAAGAGACCCAGTACTTC.

The chain recombines TRBV5-1 with TRBJ1-5; 11 nucleotides align to TRBD1. With 2 bases clipped from V and 5 bases from J, the junction kept 3 bases outside the gene matches. The V gene's germline CDR1 is SGHRS and CDR2 YFSETQ. This CDR3 is 15 amino acids long. This CDR3 reads CASSLGTGGYQPQHF. The CDR3 DNA is TGCGCCAGCAGCTTAGGGACAGGGGGTTATCAGCCCCAGCATTTT.

This chain joins TRBV7-2 and TRBJ1-5, with a tentative D call TRBD1 (5 bases). V lost 4 bases to trimming and J lost 7 bases, with 23 bases between them. This CDR3 is 17 amino acids long. CDR1 SGHTA and CDR2 FQGNSA come from the germline V gene. CDR3 nucleotide sequence: TGTGCCAGCAGCTCCCGCATAGGGGCGGCAGGGAGACAGCCCCAGCATTTT. It yields the protein CASSSRIGAAGRQPQHF.

This chain joins TRBV20-1 and TRBJ2-1; D unresolved. CDR3 length: 10 residues. The germline V gene has CDR1 DFQATT and CDR2 SNEGSKA (reference sequence). Trimming stripped 8 bases from V and 0 bases from J, with 2 bases between. CDR3 sequence (DNA): TGCAGTAGCTCCTACAATGAGCAGTTCTTC. This gives the protein CSSSYNEQFF.

J is TRBJ1-1 and V is TRBV18; D remains ambiguous. CDR1 is KGHSH, CDR2 LQKENI, per germline. The CDR3 runs 13 residues. With 6 bases removed from V and 4 bases from J, the gap between germline ends came to 12 bases. The CDR3 DNA reads TGTGCCAGCTCCGATGCGTTTGGCACTGAAGCTTTCTTT. Translation gives CASSDAFGTEAFF. The whole variable domain, filled in from reference TRBV18 and TRBJ1-1, reads NAGVMQNPRHLVRRRGQEARLRCSPMKGHSHVYWYRQLPEEGLKFMVYLQKENIIDESGMPKERFSAEFPKEGPSILRIQQVVRGDSAAYFCASSDAFGTEAFFGQGTRLTVV.